This TCR beta chain was profiled in a study of tumor-infiltrating lymphocytes in oesophageal squamous cell carcinoma. TCRdb passed the PCR reads through MiXCR, listing each CDR3 protein once. The data hold approximately 20,000 distinct CDR3 sequences, with 41% observed a single time. In the case of this clonotype: Without the conserved terminal phenylalanine or tryptophan, this CDR3 likely stems from a read error. The limits of the CDR3 on the DNA are not certain, so only TCRdb's listed CDR3 is given.

From germline, CDR1 is KGHSH and CDR2 LQKENI. The CDR3 has 9 residues if both end residues are counted. V is TRBV18 and J is TRBJ2-6. This receptor was taken from a male donor with esophageal squamous cell carcinoma. The sequenced material came from esophageal tumor tissue. The CDR3 region is CASSPKQVQ.